This TCR beta chain was observed in a study of blood T cell repertoires in COVID-19. Measured with immunoSEQ multiplex PCR; TCRdb has only the in-frame clones, and not every one. The repertoire includes around 250,000 clones, roughly 88% of them detected once, and around 3.1% sits in the top ten. From germline, CDR1 is MDHEN and CDR2 SYDVKM. CDR3 length: 15 residues. Trimming cost V 1 base and J 4 bases, with 13 bases left between them. The genes are TRBV28 and TRBJ1-2, with D possibly being TRBD1 (5 bases). The clonotype originates from a woman aged 40 to 50 who had been exposed to COVID-19. Sequenced sample: PBMCs or T cells enriched from blood (not recorded which). Here the CDR3 DNA reads TGTGCCAGCAGTTTATTAAGGCCCGGGGGCTATGGCTACACCTTC. Encoded protein: CASSLLRPGGYGYTF.